This is a list of T cell receptor beta chains from one sample in a study of beta chain features in type 1 diabetes. This table comes from immunoSEQ multiplex PCR, and its TCRdb copy is limited to in-frame clones, with some not included. The sample includes roughly 310,000 clones, roughly 11% seen only once; the top ten take just over 0.015%. What was sequenced was naive CD4+ T cells from blood. The receptors shown here come from a woman in her twenties or thirties in good health. CDR3s include the opening cysteine and the closing phenylalanine or tryptophan. D genes are given only for firm matches. Clone size is stated in some rows and not others, as once, few, many or a class when expanded.

V	J	size	D	CDR3	DNA
TRBV7-9	TRBJ2-3	few	-	CASSLDSVTDTQYF	TGTGCCAGCAGCTTAGACTCCGTCACAGATACGCAGTATTTT
TRBV15	TRBJ2-2	few	-	CATSRDVGLRTGELFF	TGTGCCACCAGCAGAGATGTGGGGCTTCGGACCGGGGAGCTGTTTTTT
TRBV28	TRBJ2-4	many	-	CASSRENIQYF	TGTGCCAGCAGTCGGGAGAACATTCAGTACTTC
TRBV19	TRBJ1-2	few	-	CASSIAAAGYGYTF	TGTGCCAGTAGTATAGCAGCGGCTGGGTATGGCTACACCTTC
TRBV9	TRBJ2-2	-	TRBD2	CASSVHSGGTGELFF	TGTGCCAGCAGCGTCCACAGCGGGGGCACCGGGGAGCTGTTTTTT
TRBV6-6	TRBJ2-3	-	-	CASRSAQGQDTQYF	TGTGCCAGCCGCTCAGCGCAGGGTCAAGATACGCAGTATTTT
TRBV4-2	TRBJ2-7	few	TRBD2	CASSPRLAGTYEQYF	TGTGCCAGCAGCCCCCGACTAGCGGGTACCTACGAGCAGTACTTC
TRBV30	TRBJ2-2	-	-	CAWSGTANTGELFF	TGTGCCTGGAGTGGGACAGCGAACACCGGGGAGCTGTTTTTT
TRBV9	TRBJ1-1	-	TRBD1	CASSGGTGEAFF	TGTGCCAGCAGCGGGGGGACAGGGGAAGCTTTCTTT
TRBV10-3	TRBJ1-5	-	TRBD1	CAAWTGRLGEPQHF	TGTGCCGCGTGGACAGGGAGACTAGGGGAGCCCCAGCATTTT
TRBV30	TRBJ2-5	-	-	CAWSSGETQYF	TGTGCCTGGAGTTCCGGGGAGACCCAGTACTTC
TRBV13	TRBJ2-3	few	-	CASSRRGYTDTQYF	TGTGCCAGCAGCCGAAGGGGGTACACAGATACGCAGTATTTT
TRBV19	TRBJ1-1	-	TRBD1	CASTSGTGWSGAFF	TGTGCCAGTACATCCGGGACAGGGTGGAGTGGAGCTTTCTTT
TRBV30	TRBJ2-1	few	-	CAWSVFSNEQFF	TGTGCCTGGAGTGTTTTTAGCAATGAGCAGTTCTTC
TRBV28	TRBJ1-5	-	TRBD1	CASRDRGDQPQHF	TGTGCCAGCCGGGACAGGGGGGATCAGCCCCAGCATTTT
TRBV6-5	TRBJ1-1	-	TRBD1	CASSAGTGLKAFF	TGTGCCAGCAGTGCCGGGACAGGCCTAAAGGCTTTCTTT
TRBV29-1	TRBJ2-7	many	TRBD1	CSVEDLEGQGTNEQYF	TGCAGCGTTGAAGATCTTGAGGGACAGGGTACCAACGAGCAGTACTTC
TRBV2	TRBJ2-3	few	TRBD2	CASSEGLAGADTQYF	TGTGCCAGCAGTGAGGGACTAGCGGGAGCAGATACGCAGTATTTT
TRBV5-4	TRBJ2-1	few	TRBD2	CASSLPGPGGDEQFF	TGTGCCAGCAGCTTACCAGGGCCCGGGGGGGATGAGCAGTTCTTC
TRBV6-6	TRBJ1-1	-	-	CASSVDRNTEAFF	TGTGCCAGCAGCGTCGACAGGAACACTGAAGCTTTCTTT
TRBV5-1	TRBJ1-2	-	-	CASNGGNYGYTF	TGCGCCAGCAACGGGGGGAACTATGGCTACACCTTC
TRBV2	TRBJ1-2	-	TRBD1	CASRRDSALGGYTF	TGTGCCAGCAGGAGGGACAGTGCTTTGGGTGGCTACACCTTC
TRBV6-5	TRBJ2-2	few	-	CASRFSTGELFF	TGTGCCAGCAGATTCTCCACCGGGGAGCTGTTTTTT
TRBV10-3	TRBJ2-2	-	-	CAISNQGPGNTGELFF	TGTGCCATCAGCAACCAGGGCCCTGGGAACACCGGGGAGCTGTTTTTT